A selection of T cell receptor beta chains follows, all from one sample in a study of blood T cell repertoires in COVID-19. Profiled with immunoSEQ multiplex PCR; TCRdb holds only in-frame clones, not every one. The data show about 100,000 clones, with approximately 80% seen just once and less than 35% held by the top ten. The sequencing input was peripheral blood. Source of these receptors: a man between 70 and 80 years old with active or convalescent COVID-19. Both conserved end residues are part of each CDR3. The order of the fields is V gene, J gene, D gene, CDR3 protein. D genes are given only for firm matches.

TRBV10-3	TRBJ1-5	-	CAISESGGAGRNQPQHF
TRBV7-2	TRBJ2-7	-	CASRGLGGNSYEQYF
TRBV9	TRBJ1-6	-	CASSVEGVGNSPLHF
TRBV29-1	TRBJ2-1	TRBD2	CSVVAGVRPNEQFF
TRBV10-3	TRBJ1-2	-	CAISGTQDFNYGYTF
TRBV18	TRBJ2-5	TRBD1	CASSVDRGLETQYF
TRBV6-5	TRBJ1-6	-	CASRGNEGRNSPLHF
TRBV28	TRBJ1-2	TRBD1	CASTRTGSNYGYTF
TRBV11-2	TRBJ2-5	-	CASSLGTVTQYF
TRBV2	TRBJ2-7	TRBD1	CASSPGQGLDEQYF